These 21 T cell receptor beta chains originate from one sample sequenced in a study of CD8+ T cells in alopecia areata (dated 2018 in TCRdb). The library was obtained by the immunoSEQ multiplex PCR assay. For TCR sequencing, RNA was extracted from every sample and reverse transcribed into cDNA to serve as template. The source is immuneACCESS, and TCRdb retained only in-frame sequences with V and J called. Part of the clones is not carried over; for the studies checked, unresolved V genes explain less than half of this, and the remainder is unexplained. Within this sample are 200,000 to 250,000 clones, with about two fifths of them counted one time only. About 0.48% of the sample is held by the ten biggest clonotypes. Reading the label with the study, this specimen's treatment or condition is: oral pan-JAK inhibitor, 5-10 mg twice daily. The sequencing used CD4+ T cells sorted from blood, collected between weeks 30 and 35, from a patient treated with tofacitinib. Every receptor here comes from a human donor with alopecia areata.

The chain links TRBV14 to TRBJ1-1; D call uncertain. Trimming cost V 3 bases and J 0 bases, with 5 bases left between them. Germline CDR1 reads SGHDN; CDR2 reads FVKESK. The CDR3 has 13 residues. This CDR3 reads CASSQTLNTEAFF. The CDR3 DNA follows: TGTGCCAGCAGCCAGACACTGAACACTGAAGCTTTCTTT.

CDR3: CASSASGGDYNEQFF. CDR3 sequence (DNA): TGTGCCAGCAGCGCTAGCGGGGGGGACTACAATGAGCAGTTCTTC. The chain employs TRBV7-2 and TRBJ2-1; 12 bases map to TRBD2. The CDR3 has 15 amino acids. Germline V gene sequence: CDR1 SGHTA, CDR2 FQGNSA. J lost 3 bases, V lost 5 bases, and 2 bases had no gene match.

The chain has TRBV7-3 and TRBJ1-1; D is undetermined. V dropped 5 bases and J dropped 2 bases, with 12 bases sitting between them. In germline, CDR1 is SGHTA, CDR2 FQGTGA. The CDR3 consists of 14 residues. CDR3 in DNA: TGTGCCAGCAGCGGCACCGGTGAAAACACTGAAGCTTTCTTT. The encoded protein is CASSGTGENTEAFF.

This clone was detected a few times. The chain links TRBV5-1 to TRBJ1-2; tentative D call: TRBD1 (5 bases). Trimming left V 4 bases short and J 8 bases short, with 18 bases between. The length of the CDR3 is 14 residues. CDR1 is SGHRS and CDR2 is YFSETQ in the germline V gene. This CDR3 reads CASSQRVGLEGYTF. Written as DNA, the CDR3 is TGCGCCAGCAGCCAGCGGGTGGGGCTGGAGGGCTACACCTTC. The full variable domain, rest sourced from reference TRBV5-1 and TRBJ1-2, is KAGVTQTPRYLIKTRGQQVTLSCSPISGHRSVSWYQQTPGQGLQFLFEYFSETQRNKGNFPGRFSGRQFSNSRSEMNVSTLELGDSALYLCASSQRVGLEGYTFGSGTRLTVV.

The V call is TRBV14, the J call TRBJ1-2; no firm D call. CDR1 is SGHDN, CDR2 FVKESK, per germline. V lost 4 bases, J lost 7 bases, and 19 bases lay in between. This CDR3 has 15 residues. CDR3 DNA sequence: TGTGCCAGCAGCCGTCCCGGTGGACGGCACGGTGGCTACACCTTC. Translating it yields CASSRPGGRHGGYTF.

The chain combines TRBV5-4 with TRBJ1-2, with D perhaps TRBD1 (6 bases). The CDR3 runs 16 residues. CDR1 is SGHNT and CDR2 is YYREEE in the germline V gene (reference sequence). Trimming removed 0 bases at V and 5 bases at J, with 17 bases between. The CDR3 sequence is CASSLGPKTGVYGYTF. CDR3 DNA sequence: TGTGCCAGCAGCTTGGGGCCCAAGACAGGAGTTTATGGCTACACCTTC.

V usage is TRBV6-1 and J usage is TRBJ2-4; 9 nucleotides agree with TRBD1. The CDR3 loop spans 14 amino acids. Germline loops: CDR1 MNHNS, CDR2 SASEGT. The ends lost 6 bases at V and 6 bases at J; junction bases unmatched: 6. The CDR3 protein is CASRRTGALNIQYF. DNA for the CDR3: TGTGCCAGCAGGAGGACAGGGGCGCTAAACATTCAGTACTTC.

The chain uses TRBV27 and TRBJ1-2, with D maybe TRBD1 (6 bases). With 3 bases removed from V and 7 bases from J, the gap between germline ends came to 12 bases. CDR1 and CDR2 (germline): MNHEY, SMNVEV (reference sequence). The CDR3 consists of 13 residues. CDR3 bases: TGTGCCAGCAGTTTCAGGTCAGGGGCTGGCTACACCTTC. Amino acids: CASSFRSGAGYTF.

This clone appeared a few times. This rearrangement joins TRBV30 to TRBJ2-1, with D unresolved. V was shortened by 1 base and J by 0 bases, with 7 bases between the two germline ends. Germline loops: CDR1 GTSNPN, CDR2 SVGIG (reference sequence). The length of the CDR3 is 14 residues. This CDR3 is CAWSDSSSYNEQFF. DNA of the CDR3: TGTGCCTGGAGTGACTCCAGCTCCTACAATGAGCAGTTCTTC. Supplemented by reference TRBV30 and TRBJ2-1, the full variable domain reads SQTIHQWPATLVQPVGSPLSLECTVEGTSNPNLYWYRQAAGRGLQLLFYSVGIGQISSEVPQNLSASRPQDRQFILSSKKLLLSDSGFYLCAWSDSSSYNEQFFGPGTRLTVL.

This CDR3 is CSVGQRMNTEAFF. The CDR3 bases are TGCAGCGTCGGACAGCGTATGAACACTGAAGCTTTCTTT. V is TRBV29-1 and J is TRBJ1-1; possible D gene TRBD1, 6 bases. Germline V gene sequence: CDR1 SQVTM, CDR2 ANQGSEA. The V and J ends lost 6 bases and 0 bases respectively, with 11 bases between them. The CDR3 spans 13 residues.

The CDR3 protein is CASRGYRDSPLHF. The CDR3 nucleotides are TGTGCCAGCAGGGGTTACAGGGACTCACCCCTCCACTTT. The rearrangement links TRBV6-5 to TRBJ1-6; TRBD1 might be the D (6 bases). The CDR3 has 13 amino acids. Between the trimmed V and J ends, which lost 6 bases and 10 bases, there was a span of 13 bases. Per germline, CDR1 MNHEY and CDR2 SVGAGI.

This clone was detected only a few times. This sequence joins TRBV30 and TRBJ1-1, with a weak D call TRBD1 (5 bases). V dropped 2 bases and J dropped 0 bases, with 13 bases sitting between them. Germline lookup yields CDR1 GTSNPN and CDR2 SVGIG (reference sequence). This CDR3 comprises 15 residues. The CDR3 is CAWSRSGGMNTEAFF. As DNA, the CDR3 is TGTGCCTGGAGTAGGTCCGGGGGGATGAACACTGAAGCTTTCTTT. The full variable domain, its missing parts supplied by reference TRBV30 and TRBJ1-1, is SQTIHQWPATLVQPVGSPLSLECTVEGTSNPNLYWYRQAAGRGLQLLFYSVGIGQISSEVPQNLSASRPQDRQFILSSKKLLLSDSGFYLCAWSRSGGMNTEAFFGQGTRLTVV.

The chain carries TRBV18 and TRBJ2-7; TRBD1 is a possible D gene (6 bases). The germline V and J ends were trimmed by 6 bases and 7 bases, with 16 bases remaining between them. Germline V CDR1 and CDR2: KGHSH, LQKENI. This CDR3 is built from 13 residues. CDR3 loop: CASSLDTGLEQYF. The CDR3 coding sequence is TGTGCCAGCTCGCTTGATACAGGGTTGGAGCAGTACTTC. Drawing the rest from reference TRBV18 and TRBJ2-7, the complete variable domain is NAGVMQNPRHLVRRRGQEARLRCSPMKGHSHVYWYRQLPEEGLKFMVYLQKENIIDESGMPKERFSAEFPKEGPSILRIQQVVRGDSAAYFCASSLDTGLEQYFGPGTRLTVT.

This clone has more than one count but fewer than ten. The chain combines TRBV5-1 with TRBJ2-1; 9 bases match TRBD1. CDR1 and CDR2 from the germline V gene are SGHRS and YFSETQ. The CDR3 has 14 amino acids. Trimming cost V 3 bases and J 8 bases; bases outside gene matches: 6. The CDR3 nucleotides are TGCGCCAGCAGCTGGGGACAGGGTTTGGATGAGCAGTTCTTC. This translates into CASSWGQGLDEQFF.

The chain is built from TRBV27 and TRBJ1-5; D is undetermined. This CDR3 has 13 residues. Trimming shortened V by 2 bases and J by 4 bases, and 6 bases separated the two germline ends. Germline CDR1 and CDR2: MNHEY and SMNVEV (reference sequence). CDR3 sequence: CASSLRDNQPQHF. The CDR3 DNA sequence: TGTGCCAGCAGTTTACGGGATAATCAGCCCCAGCATTTT.

The chain carries TRBV7-9 and TRBJ2-5; TRBD2 aligns across 11 bases. Germline V lookup: CDR1 SEHNR, CDR2 FQNEAQ (reference sequence). V lost 6 bases to trimming and J lost 5 bases; unmatched junction nucleotides: 5. This CDR3 has 14 residues. The CDR3 is CASRVAGGTETQYF. DNA of the CDR3: TGTGCCAGCAGGGTAGCGGGAGGGACGGAGACCCAGTACTTC.

Only a few counts were recorded for this clone. The gene calls are TRBV11-2 and TRBJ2-1; tentatively, D is TRBD2 (6 bases). Germline values: CDR1 SGHAT, CDR2 FQNNGV. The CDR3 has 16 residues. Trimming took off 4 bases at V and 6 bases at J, with 19 bases between the two ends. The CDR3 DNA is TGTGCCAGCAGCTCGATCAATGTGCGGGGCGGCAATGAGCAGTTCTTC. Translated: CASSSINVRGGNEQFF. Full variable domain (missing parts from reference TRBV11-2 and TRBJ2-1): EAGVAQSPRYKIIEKRQSVAFWCNPISGHATLYWYQQILGQGPKLLIQFQNNGVVDDSQLPKDRFSAERLKGVDSTLKIQPAKLEDSAVYLCASSSINVRGGNEQFFGPGTRLTVL.

The genes are TRBV29-1 and TRBJ2-7, with TRBD1 matching over 7 bases. The V segment lost 4 bases and the J segment 5 bases; nucleotides outside the gene matches: 8. Germline CDR1 and CDR2: SQVTM and ANQGSEA. The CDR3 consists of 13 residues. The CDR3 bases are TGCAGCGTTGTAGTGACAGGGAGCAACGAGCAGTACTTC. As protein: CSVVVTGSNEQYF.

The CDR3 bases are TGTGCCAGCAGTTACGCAGGGGCTGGTAACATTCAGTACTTC. Translating gives CASSYAGAGNIQYF. The chain carries TRBV6-5 and TRBJ2-4, with D maybe TRBD1 (6 bases). V lost 2 bases and J 7 bases, leaving 12 bases between the germline ends. Germline CDR1 is MNHEY and CDR2 is SVGAGI. The CDR3 contains 14 residues.

V and J are TRBV30 and TRBJ1-2; D gene ambiguous. CDR1 and CDR2 from the germline V gene are GTSNPN and SVGIG (reference sequence). The V and J ends lost 2 bases and 12 bases respectively, with 19 bases between them. The CDR3 runs to 13 residues. CDR3 loop: CAWSPWTTGIHTF. CDR3 DNA: TGTGCCTGGAGTCCATGGACGACGGGTATCCACACCTTC.

This clone was seen a handful of times. This chain connects TRBV2 to TRBJ2-1, with TRBD1 matching 7 bases. Germline lookup yields CDR1 SNHLY and CDR2 FYNNEI. The V segment lost 11 bases and the J segment 6 bases; nucleotides outside the gene matches: 13. The length of the CDR3 is 14 residues. The chain's CDR3 is CAGIGTVRTNEQFF. The CDR3 DNA reads TGTGCCGGTATTGGGACAGTGCGAACCAATGAGCAGTTCTTC. Full variable domain (outside the CDR3, taken from reference TRBV2 and TRBJ2-1): EPEVTQTPSHQVTQMGQEVILRCVPISNHLYFYWYRQILGQKVEFLVSFYNNEISEKSEIFDDQFSVERPDGSNFTLKIRSTKLEDSAMYFCAGIGTVRTNEQFFGPGTRLTVL.